Here is one TCR beta chain with its context. This sample is part of a study of blood T cell repertoires in COVID-19. Profiling relied on immunoSEQ multiplex PCR, and the TCRdb table lists in-frame clones only, not all of them. In the table there are about 160,000 clones, 84% of which are singletons. The V gene lost 1 base and the J gene lost 5 bases, with 14 bases spanning the gap. The CDR3 loop spans 15 amino acids. CDR1 is SGHVS and CDR2 is FQNEAQ in the germline V gene. V and J are TRBV7-8 and TRBJ1-2; D gene uncertain. This sequence originates from a man between 18 and 35 years old with active or convalescent COVID-19. Material: peripheral blood. The CDR3 bases are TGTGCCAGCAGCTTAGGCGCCGAGCCCCTTTATGGCTACACCTTC. This translates into CASSLGAEPLYGYTF.